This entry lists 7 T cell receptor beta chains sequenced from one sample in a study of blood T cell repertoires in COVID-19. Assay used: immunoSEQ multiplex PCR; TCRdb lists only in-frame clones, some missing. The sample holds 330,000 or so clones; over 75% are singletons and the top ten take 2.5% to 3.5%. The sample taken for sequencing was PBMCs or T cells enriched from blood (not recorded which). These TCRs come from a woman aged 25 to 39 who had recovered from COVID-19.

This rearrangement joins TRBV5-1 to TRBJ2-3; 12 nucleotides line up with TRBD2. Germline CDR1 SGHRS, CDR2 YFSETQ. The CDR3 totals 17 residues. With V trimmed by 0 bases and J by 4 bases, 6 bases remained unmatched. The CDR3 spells CASSLAVLAGGSDTQYF. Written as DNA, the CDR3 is TGCGCCAGCAGCTTGGCAGTACTAGCGGGAGGTTCAGATACGCAGTATTTT.

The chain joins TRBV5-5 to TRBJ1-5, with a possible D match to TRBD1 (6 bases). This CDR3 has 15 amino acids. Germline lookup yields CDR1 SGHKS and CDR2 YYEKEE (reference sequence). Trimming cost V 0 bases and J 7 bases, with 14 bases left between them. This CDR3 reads CASSLETGSNQPQHF. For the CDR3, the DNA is TGTGCCAGCAGCTTGGAAACAGGGAGTAACCAGCCCCAGCATTTT.

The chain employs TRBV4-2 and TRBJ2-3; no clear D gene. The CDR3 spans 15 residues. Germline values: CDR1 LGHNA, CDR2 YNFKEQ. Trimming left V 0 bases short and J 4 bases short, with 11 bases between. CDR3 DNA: TGTGCCAGCAGCCAAGACAGGTTTGATGCAGATACGCAGTATTTT. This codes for CASSQDRFDADTQYF.

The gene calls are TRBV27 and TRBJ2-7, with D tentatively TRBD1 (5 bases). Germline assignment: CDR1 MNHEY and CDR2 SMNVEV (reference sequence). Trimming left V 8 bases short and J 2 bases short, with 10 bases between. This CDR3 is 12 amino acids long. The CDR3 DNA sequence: TGTGCCAGCGGCCAGGGCGCCTACGAGCAGTACTTC. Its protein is CASGQGAYEQYF.

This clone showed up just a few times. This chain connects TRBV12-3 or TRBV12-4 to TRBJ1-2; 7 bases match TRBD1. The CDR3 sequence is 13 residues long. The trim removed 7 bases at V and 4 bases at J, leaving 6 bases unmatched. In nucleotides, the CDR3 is TGTGCCAGCACCCCCCGGGACAGCTATGGCTACACCTTC. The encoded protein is CASTPRDSYGYTF.

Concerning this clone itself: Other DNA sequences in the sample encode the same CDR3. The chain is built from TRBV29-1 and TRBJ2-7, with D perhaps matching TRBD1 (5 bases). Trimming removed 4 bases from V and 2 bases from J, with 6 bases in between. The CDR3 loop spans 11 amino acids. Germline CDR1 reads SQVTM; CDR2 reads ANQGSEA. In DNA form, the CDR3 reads TGCAGCGTTGGACAGACCTACGAGCAGTACTTC. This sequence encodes CSVGQTYEQYF.

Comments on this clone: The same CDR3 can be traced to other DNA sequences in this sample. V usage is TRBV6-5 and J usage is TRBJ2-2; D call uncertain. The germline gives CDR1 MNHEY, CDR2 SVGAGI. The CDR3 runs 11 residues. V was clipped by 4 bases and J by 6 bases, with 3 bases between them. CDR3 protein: CASSSSGELFF. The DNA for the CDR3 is TGTGCCAGCAGTTCTTCCGGGGAGCTGTTTTTT.